This TCR beta chain was captured by sequencing in a study of blood T cells in healthy people across ages. Study-level results: There were more naive CD4+ cells and higher diversity in long-lived donors than in aged donors.

There are a few counts of this clonotype. As yet, its antigen is unknown. Germline V gene lookup returns CDR1 SGHTA and CDR2 FQGNSA. With V trimmed by 3 bases and J by 3 bases, 6 bases remained unmatched. The CDR3 spans 15 residues. For the second PCR, which ran for roughly 7 to 11 cycles, a sample-barcoded 5' primer and a J-beta primer mix were used. MiXCR, run by TCRdb on the 5' RACE reads, gives a single entry per CDR3 protein. This sample has some 1.4 million distinct CDR3 sequences, with roughly 40% found just once. The receptor was derived from a woman younger than 30 in good health. This chain uses TRBV7-2 with TRBJ2-7, with 9 nucleotides matching TRBD1. Material for sequencing was blood. The CDR3 DNA sequence: TGTGCCAGCAGCTTCTCGGACAGGGGTATCTACGAGCAGTACTTC. Its protein product is CASSFSDRGIYEQYF. The variable domain in full, with the rest retrieved from reference TRBV7-2 and TRBJ2-7, is GAGVSQSPSNKVTEKGKDVELRCDPISGHTALYWYRQSLGQGLEFLIYFQGNSAPDKSGLPSDRFSAERTGGSVSTLTIQRTQQEDSAVYLCASSFSDRGIYEQYFGPGTRLTVT.